This T cell receptor beta chain is from a study of pediatric ulcerative colitis. Looking at the study overall: Fewer than ten patients showed pancolitis and two showed left-sided colitis. Regarding the study as a whole: Two patients' blood samples yielded substantially fewer templates.

Points on this clone: Its antigen is unknown.

Samples were sequenced at Survey level, maximum 500,000 reads. Produced via immunoSEQ multiplex PCR; TCRdb's table is partial and in-frame only. The top ten hold 4% to 6.5% of the sample, which has tens of thousands of clones, just over 75% seen once. V lost 3 bases and J lost 2, with 19 bases in between. CDR3 length equals 17 residues. Per germline, CDR1 LNHDA and CDR2 SQIVND (reference sequence). The receptor's source is a boy under 18 with moderate ulcerative colitis. Sequencing was done on a sample of blood. The chain has TRBV19 and TRBJ1-1, with D possibly matching TRBD1 (6 bases). The CDR3 DNA reads as TGTGCCAGTAGTATTATAGGGGGTGGTGGTTTTAACACTGAAGCTTTCTTT. Protein: CASSIIGGGGFNTEAFF.